This entry is about one T cell receptor (beta chain). This record comes from a study of blood T cell repertoires in COVID-19. Study details: Material from acute and convalescent COVID-19 was sourced from the United States, Italy and Spain. T cells, B-cell-depleted T cells, or PBMCs provided the cDNA or gDNA that served as material.

Authors' methods: Nucleated cell counts were estimated from reference gene primer amplification. Using immunoSEQ multiplex PCR, the repertoire was profiled, and TCRdb retains in-frame clones only, with some absent. Clonal size and the V and J genes are those of that table, whereas D and trimming came from the DNA. The table has approximately 85,000 clones, about nine tenths seen once. The CDR3 sequence is 12 residues long. CDR1 and CDR2 from the germline V gene are MNHEY and SVGAGI. The ends were cut back, 6 bases at V and 0 bases at J, with 4 bases in the middle. The specimen was peripheral blood. This chain joins TRBV6-5 and TRBJ2-3, with D uncertain. The receptor was isolated from a man in his fifties with active or convalescent COVID-19. The CDR3 spells CASRTSTDTQYF. CDR3 sequence (DNA): TGTGCCAGCAGGACAAGCACAGATACGCAGTATTTT.